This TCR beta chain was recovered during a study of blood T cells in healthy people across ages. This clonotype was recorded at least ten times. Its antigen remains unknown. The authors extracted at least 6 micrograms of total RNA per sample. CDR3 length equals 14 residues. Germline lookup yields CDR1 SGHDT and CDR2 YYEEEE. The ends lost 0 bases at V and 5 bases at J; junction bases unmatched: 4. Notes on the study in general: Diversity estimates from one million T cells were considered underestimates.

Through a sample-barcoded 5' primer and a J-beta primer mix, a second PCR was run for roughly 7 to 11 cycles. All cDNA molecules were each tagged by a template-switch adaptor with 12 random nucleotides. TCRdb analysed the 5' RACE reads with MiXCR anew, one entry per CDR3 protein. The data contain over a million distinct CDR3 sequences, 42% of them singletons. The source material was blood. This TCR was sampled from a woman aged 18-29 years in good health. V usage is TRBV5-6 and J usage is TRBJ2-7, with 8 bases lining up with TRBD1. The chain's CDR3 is CASSLGDRLHEQYF. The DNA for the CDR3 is TGTGCCAGCAGCTTGGGGGACAGGCTTCACGAGCAGTACTTC.